The 11 T cell receptor beta chains reported below all come from one sample, sequenced in a study of early T cells in non-severe SARS-CoV-2 infection. Via MiXCR, TCRdb re-called the 5' RACE reads, giving one row per CDR3 protein. Of 75,000 to 90,000 distinct CDR3 sequences in the sample, 9.5% to 15% were seen once. The sequencing input was whole blood. Receptor source: an adult who was a healthcare worker with PCR-confirmed SARS-CoV-2 infection or an uninfected control (not recorded which).

There are many counts of this clonotype. The chain is built from TRBV28 and TRBJ1-6; 9 bases align to TRBD1. The CDR3 runs to 16 residues. The trim removed 3 bases at V and 10 bases at J, leaving 10 bases unmatched. Per germline, CDR1 MDHEN and CDR2 SYDVKM. CDR3 region: CASSFSYRDRESPLHF. In DNA, the CDR3 is TGTGCCAGCAGTTTTTCTTACCGGGACAGGGAATCACCCCTCCACTTT.

The chain recombines TRBV12-3 or TRBV12-4 with TRBJ1-5; D gene uncertain. Trimming removed 3 bases at V and 0 bases at J, with 15 bases between. This CDR3 is 17 amino acids long. CDR3 residues: CASSFLVGKNSNQPQHF. DNA of the CDR3: TGTGCCAGCAGTTTCCTGGTGGGGAAGAATAGCAATCAGCCCCAGCATTTT.

This clonotype was counted at least ten times. This chain joins TRBV29-1 and TRBJ1-2; 10 nucleotides align to TRBD1. Germline CDR1 SQVTM, CDR2 ANQGSEA. This CDR3 is built from 14 residues. Trimming at V came to 3 bases and at J to 7 bases, leaving 8 bases not matched to a gene. Written as DNA, the CDR3 is TGCAGCGTTGACCGGTCGACAGGGGGCCGTGGCTACACCTTC. This sequence encodes CSVDRSTGGRGYTF.

This clonotype was seen ten or more times. The chain carries TRBV10-3 and TRBJ2-7, with a weak D call TRBD1 (5 bases). Germline assignment: CDR1 ENHRY and CDR2 SYGVKD. V shed 3 bases and J shed 3 bases, with 18 bases lying between them. The CDR3 totals 16 residues. This CDR3 reads CAISEKPLREFYEQYF. CDR3 DNA sequence: TGTGCCATCAGTGAAAAACCGCTCAGGGAATTCTACGAGCAGTACTTC.

The V call is TRBV20-1, the J call TRBJ2-2; 12 nucleotides agree with TRBD1. CDR3 length equals 15 residues. The J segment lost 7 bases and the V segment lost 2 bases, leaving 5 bases of the junction unmatched. The V gene's germline CDR1 is DFQATT and CDR2 SNEGSKA (reference sequence). For the CDR3, the DNA is TGCAGTGCTAGACCGGGACAGGGGGCAGGCGGGGAGCTGTTTTTT. This codes for CSARPGQGAGGELFF.

This clonotype was observed many times. The chain uses TRBV11-2 and TRBJ1-1; D is ambiguous. The V and J ends lost 4 bases and 8 bases respectively, with 8 bases between them. The CDR3 has 11 residues. The germline CDR1 and CDR2 sequences are SGHAT and FQNNGV. CDR3 sequence reads: CASSYLQEAFF. The CDR3 DNA reads TGTGCCAGCAGCTACTTACAGGAAGCTTTCTTT.

This clonotype was seen a handful of times. The J gene is TRBJ1-1, the V gene TRBV27; 9 positions agree with TRBD1. V shed 0 bases, J shed 10 bases, and the junction held 12 bases outside the gene matches. CDR1 is MNHEY and CDR2 is SMNVEV in the germline V gene (reference sequence). The CDR3 sequence is 16 residues long. CDR3 DNA sequence: TGTGCCAGCAGTTTATCTGGCCCGGGACAGGGCCTCTTAGCTTTCTTT. Translating gives CASSLSGPGQGLLAFF.

This clonotype appeared many times. The chain joins TRBV7-6 to TRBJ1-2; 10 nucleotides align to TRBD1. The V gene's germline CDR1 is SGHVS and CDR2 FNYEAQ. This CDR3 spans 17 amino acids. Trimming took 8 bases from V and 1 from J; bases not matched to a gene: 13. The CDR3 DNA sequence: TGTGCCAGCGGCCCTGGGACAGGGGCTGACCTTAACTATGGCTACACCTTC. Amino acids: CASGPGTGADLNYGYTF.

V and J are TRBV29-1 and TRBJ2-1, with 8 bases matching TRBD1. The ends lost 6 bases at V and 12 bases at J; junction bases unmatched: 7. Germline assignment: CDR1 SQVTM and CDR2 ANQGSEA. The CDR3 sequence is 11 residues long. The CDR3 sequence: CSVAGDRLQFF. CDR3 in DNA: TGCAGCGTAGCCGGGGACAGGCTGCAGTTCTTC.

This clonotype was counted many times. The chain links TRBV7-2 to TRBJ1-3; 9 bases line up with TRBD1. The CDR3 extends over 14 amino acids. Germline V gene data show CDR1 as SGHTA and CDR2 as FQGNSA. J gave up 4 bases and V 2 bases, and 0 bases lay outside the gene matches. This CDR3 reads CASSLTGGGNTIYF. The CDR3 coding sequence is TGTGCCAGCAGCTTAACAGGGGGCGGAAACACCATATATTTT. The complete variable domain, with remaining parts taken from reference TRBV7-2 and TRBJ1-3, reads GAGVSQSPSNKVTEKGKDVELRCDPISGHTALYWYRQSLGQGLEFLIYFQGNSAPDKSGLPSDRFSAERTGGSVSTLTIQRTQQEDSAVYLCASSLTGGGNTIYFGEGSWLTVV.

The chain is built from TRBV29-1 and TRBJ2-1; D is perhaps TRBD1 (5 bases). CDR1 is SQVTM, CDR2 ANQGSEA, per germline. Between the trimmed V and J ends, which lost 0 bases and 3 bases, there was a span of 12 bases. The CDR3 extends over 15 amino acids. The CDR3 loop reads CSVEEAPDIYNEQFF. The CDR3 DNA reads as TGCAGCGTTGAAGAGGCCCCGGACATCTACAATGAGCAGTTCTTC.